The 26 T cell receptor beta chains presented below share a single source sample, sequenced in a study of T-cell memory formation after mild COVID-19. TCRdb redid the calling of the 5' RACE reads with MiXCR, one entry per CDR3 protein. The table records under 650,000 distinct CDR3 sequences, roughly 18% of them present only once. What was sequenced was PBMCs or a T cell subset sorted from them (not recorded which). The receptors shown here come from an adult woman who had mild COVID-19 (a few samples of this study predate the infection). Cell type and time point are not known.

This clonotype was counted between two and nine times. CDR3 loop: CASWTATSGNTIYF. The CDR3 DNA is TGTGCCAGCTGGACAGCCACCTCTGGAAACACCATATATTTT. The chain couples TRBV12-3 or TRBV12-4 to TRBJ1-3; the D gene is possibly TRBD1 (6 bases). Trimming shortened V by 8 bases and J by 0 bases, and 11 bases separated the two germline ends. The CDR3 runs 14 residues.

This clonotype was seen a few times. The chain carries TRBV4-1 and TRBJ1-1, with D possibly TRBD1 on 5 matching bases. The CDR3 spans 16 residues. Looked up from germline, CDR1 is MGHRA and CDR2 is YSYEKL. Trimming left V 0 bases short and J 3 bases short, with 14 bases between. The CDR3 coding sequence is TGCGCCAGCAGCCAAGATGGGGCAGGGTTGTACACTGAAGCTTTCTTT. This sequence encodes CASSQDGAGLYTEAFF.

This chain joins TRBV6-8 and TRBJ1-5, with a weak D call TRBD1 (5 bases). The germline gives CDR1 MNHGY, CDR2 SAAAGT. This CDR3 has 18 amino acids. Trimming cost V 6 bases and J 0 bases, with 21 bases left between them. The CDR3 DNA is TGTGCCAGCAGCCTCGGGGGGAGGGCCGATTATAGCAATCAGCCCCAGCATTTT. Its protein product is CASSLGGRADYSNQPQHF.

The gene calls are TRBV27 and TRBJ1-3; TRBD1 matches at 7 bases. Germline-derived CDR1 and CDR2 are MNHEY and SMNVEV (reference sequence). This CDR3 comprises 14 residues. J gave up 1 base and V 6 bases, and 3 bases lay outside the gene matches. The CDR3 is CASRKQGSGNTIYF. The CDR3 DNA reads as TGTGCCAGCAGGAAACAGGGGTCTGGAAACACCATATATTTT.

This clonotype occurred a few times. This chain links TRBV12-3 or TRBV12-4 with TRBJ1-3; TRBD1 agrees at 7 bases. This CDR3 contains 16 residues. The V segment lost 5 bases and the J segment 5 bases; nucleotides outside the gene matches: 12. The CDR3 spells CASSPPLTGKRNTIYF. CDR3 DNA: TGTGCCAGCAGTCCCCCTCTGACAGGGAAGAGAAACACCATATATTTT.

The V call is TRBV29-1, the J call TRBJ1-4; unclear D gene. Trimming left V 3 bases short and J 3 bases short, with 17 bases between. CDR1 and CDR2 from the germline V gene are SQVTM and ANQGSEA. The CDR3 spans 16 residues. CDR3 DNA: TGCAGCGTTGACCTCGGAGGTTTAAGTGCTAATGAAAAACTGTTTTTT. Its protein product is CSVDLGGLSANEKLFF.

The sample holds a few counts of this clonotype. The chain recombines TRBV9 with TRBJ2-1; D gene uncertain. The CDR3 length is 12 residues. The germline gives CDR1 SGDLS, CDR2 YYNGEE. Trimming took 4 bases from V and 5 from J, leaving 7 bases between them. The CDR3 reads CASSPPNNEQFF. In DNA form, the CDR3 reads TGTGCCAGCAGCCCTCCCAACAATGAGCAGTTCTTC.

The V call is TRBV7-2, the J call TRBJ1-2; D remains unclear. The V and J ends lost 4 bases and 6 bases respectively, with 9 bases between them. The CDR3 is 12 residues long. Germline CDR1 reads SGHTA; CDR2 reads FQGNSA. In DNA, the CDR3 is TGTGCCAGCAGCTGGACTGGGGATGGCTACACCTTC. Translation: CASSWTGDGYTF.

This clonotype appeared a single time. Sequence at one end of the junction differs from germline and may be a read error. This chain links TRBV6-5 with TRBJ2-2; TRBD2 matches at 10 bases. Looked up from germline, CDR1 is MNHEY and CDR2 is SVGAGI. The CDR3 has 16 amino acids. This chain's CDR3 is CASSRPSGGLSGEMFF. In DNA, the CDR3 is TGTGCCAGCAGCCGACCTAGCGGGGGTCTCTCCGGGGAGATGTTTTTT.

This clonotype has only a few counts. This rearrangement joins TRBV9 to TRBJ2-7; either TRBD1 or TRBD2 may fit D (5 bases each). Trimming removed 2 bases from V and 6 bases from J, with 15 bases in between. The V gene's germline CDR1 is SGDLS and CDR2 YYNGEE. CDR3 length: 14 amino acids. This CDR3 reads CASSVTGRYSEQYF. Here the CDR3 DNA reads TGTGCCAGCAGCGTTACGGGACGGTACTCCGAGCAGTACTTC.

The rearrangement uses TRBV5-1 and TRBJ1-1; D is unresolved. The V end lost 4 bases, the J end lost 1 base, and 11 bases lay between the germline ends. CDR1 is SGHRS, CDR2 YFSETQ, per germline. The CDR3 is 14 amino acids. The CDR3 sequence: CASSNGRGNTEAFF. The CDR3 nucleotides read TGCGCCAGCAGCAACGGACGGGGGAACACTGAAGCTTTCTTT.

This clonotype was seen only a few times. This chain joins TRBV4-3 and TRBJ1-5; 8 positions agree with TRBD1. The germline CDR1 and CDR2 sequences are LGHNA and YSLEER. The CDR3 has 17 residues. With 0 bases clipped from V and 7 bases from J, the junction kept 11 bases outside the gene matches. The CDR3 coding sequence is TGCGCCAGCAGCCAAGAAATGTATCAGGGGGCGGGGCAGCCCCAGCATTTT. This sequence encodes CASSQEMYQGAGQPQHF.

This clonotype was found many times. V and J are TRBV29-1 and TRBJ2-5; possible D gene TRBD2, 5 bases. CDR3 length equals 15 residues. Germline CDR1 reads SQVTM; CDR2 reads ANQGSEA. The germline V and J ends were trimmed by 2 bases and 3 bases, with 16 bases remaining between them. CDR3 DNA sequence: TGCAGCGTTGAACGGAGGCTAGCTCCTAAAGAGACCCAGTACTTC. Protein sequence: CSVERRLAPKETQYF. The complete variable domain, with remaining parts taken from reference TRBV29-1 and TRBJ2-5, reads SAVISQKPSRDICQRGTSLTIQCQVDSQVTMMFWYRQQPGQSLTLIATANQGSEATYESGFVIDKFPISRPNLTFSTLTVSNMSPEDSSIYLCSVERRLAPKETQYFGPGTRLLVL.

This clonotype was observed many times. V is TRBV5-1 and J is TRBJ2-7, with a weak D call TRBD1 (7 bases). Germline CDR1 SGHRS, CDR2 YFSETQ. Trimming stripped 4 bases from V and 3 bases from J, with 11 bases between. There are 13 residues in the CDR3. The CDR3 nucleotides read TGCGCCAGCAGCGCGGGACAGCGCTACGAGCAGTACTTC. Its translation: CASSAGQRYEQYF.

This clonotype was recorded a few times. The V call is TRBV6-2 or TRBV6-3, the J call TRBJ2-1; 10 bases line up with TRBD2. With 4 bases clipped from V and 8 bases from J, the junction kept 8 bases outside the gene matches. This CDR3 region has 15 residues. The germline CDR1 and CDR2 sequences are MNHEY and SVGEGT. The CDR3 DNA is TGTGCCAGCAGTTCTAGCGGGAGTAGGCACCATGAGCAGTTCTTC. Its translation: CASSSSGSRHHEQFF.

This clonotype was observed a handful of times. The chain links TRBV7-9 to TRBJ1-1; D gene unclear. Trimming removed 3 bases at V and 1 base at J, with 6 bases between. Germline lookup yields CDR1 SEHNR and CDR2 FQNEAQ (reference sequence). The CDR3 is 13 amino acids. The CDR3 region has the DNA TGTGCCAGCAGCTTCCGTCAGAACACTGAAGCTTTCTTT. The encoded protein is CASSFRQNTEAFF.

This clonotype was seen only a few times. CDR3 protein: CASSTHQDRVISGGYTF. DNA for the CDR3: TGTGCCAGTAGTACCCACCAGGACAGGGTAATTTCGGGAGGCTACACCTTC. The chain uses TRBV19 and TRBJ1-2; TRBD1 aligns across 8 bases. Germline CDR1 and CDR2: LNHDA and SQIVND (reference sequence). This CDR3 has 17 amino acids. V gave up 4 bases and J gave up 8 bases; unmatched junction bases: 18.

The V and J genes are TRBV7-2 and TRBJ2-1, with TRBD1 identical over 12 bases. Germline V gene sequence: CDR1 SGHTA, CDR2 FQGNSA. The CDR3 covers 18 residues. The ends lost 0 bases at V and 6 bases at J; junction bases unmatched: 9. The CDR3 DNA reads TGTGCCAGCAGCTTAGCGGGGACAGGGGGCGTCGGTTTCAATGAGCAGTTCTTC. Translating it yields CASSLAGTGGVGFNEQFF.

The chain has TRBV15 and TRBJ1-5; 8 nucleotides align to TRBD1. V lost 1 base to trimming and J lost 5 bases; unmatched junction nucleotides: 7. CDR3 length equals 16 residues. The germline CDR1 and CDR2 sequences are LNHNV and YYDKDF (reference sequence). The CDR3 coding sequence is TGTGCCACCAGCAGAGGACAAGGACAGGGAGATCAGCCCCAGCATTTT. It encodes CATSRGQGQGDQPQHF.

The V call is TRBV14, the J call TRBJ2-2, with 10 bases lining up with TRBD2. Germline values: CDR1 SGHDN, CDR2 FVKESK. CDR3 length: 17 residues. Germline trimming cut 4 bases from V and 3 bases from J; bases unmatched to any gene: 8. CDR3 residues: CASSRVAGGVYTGELFF. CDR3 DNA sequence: TGTGCCAGCAGCCGCGTAGCGGGGGGAGTCTACACCGGGGAGCTGTTTTTT.

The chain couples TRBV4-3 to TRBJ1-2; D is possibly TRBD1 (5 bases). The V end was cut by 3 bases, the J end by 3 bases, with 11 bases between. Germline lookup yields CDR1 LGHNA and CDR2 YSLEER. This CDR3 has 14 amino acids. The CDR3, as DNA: TGCGCCAGCAGCCACCCCGGGGCACACTATGGCTACACCTTC. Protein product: CASSHPGAHYGYTF.

The CDR3 nucleotides read TGTGCCAGCAGCCAAGAAGGACTAGCGGGGGGCCCGGGCTCCTACAATGAGCAGTTCTTC. Its translation: CASSQEGLAGGPGSYNEQFF. This chain joins TRBV4-2 and TRBJ2-1, with 14 bases lining up with TRBD2. Germline trimming cut 0 bases from V and 0 bases from J; bases unmatched to any gene: 7. Looked up from germline, CDR1 is LGHNA and CDR2 is YNFKEQ. This CDR3 contains 20 residues.

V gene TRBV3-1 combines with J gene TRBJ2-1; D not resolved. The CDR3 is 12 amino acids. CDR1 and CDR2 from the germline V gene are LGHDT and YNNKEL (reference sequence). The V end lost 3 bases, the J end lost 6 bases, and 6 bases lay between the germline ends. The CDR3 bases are TGTGCCAGCAGCCATACTGCCAATGAGCAGTTCTTC. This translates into CASSHTANEQFF.

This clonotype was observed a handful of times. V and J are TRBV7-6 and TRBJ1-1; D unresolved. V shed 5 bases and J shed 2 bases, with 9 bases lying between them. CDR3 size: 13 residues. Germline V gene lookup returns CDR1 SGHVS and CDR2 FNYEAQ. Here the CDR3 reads CASSAYENTEAFF. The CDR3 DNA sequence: TGTGCCAGCAGCGCCTACGAAAACACTGAAGCTTTCTTT.

The CDR3 region is CSAVERKETQYF. The CDR3 nucleotides read TGCAGTGCTGTTGAGCGGAAAGAGACCCAGTACTTC. This chain links TRBV20-1 with TRBJ2-5, with D possibly matching TRBD2 (5 bases). V was cut by 5 bases and J by 3 bases, with 10 bases left in between. Germline CDR1 and CDR2: DFQATT and SNEGSKA (reference sequence). The CDR3 covers 12 residues.

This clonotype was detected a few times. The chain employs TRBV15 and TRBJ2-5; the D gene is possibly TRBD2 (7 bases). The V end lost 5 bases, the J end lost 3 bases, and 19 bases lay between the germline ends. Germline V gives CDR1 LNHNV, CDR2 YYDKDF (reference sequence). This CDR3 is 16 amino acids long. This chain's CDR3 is CATSLRGGREEETQYF. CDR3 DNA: TGTGCCACCAGCTTGAGGGGGGGCAGGGAAGAAGAGACCCAGTACTTC.